These 20 T cell receptor beta chains share one sample of origin, sequenced in a study of identical twins. Each CDR3 protein is one row after TCRdb ran MiXCR on the 5' RACE reads. The sample records about 730,000 distinct CDR3 sequences, 21% being singletons. These same data were also listed under a study on T cells expressing NK-cell markers.

Sample: PBMCs. These receptors came from a woman between 18 and 29 years old in good health.

This clonotype was seen at least ten times. This rearrangement joins TRBV5-1 to TRBJ2-5; 10 bases line up with TRBD2. Germline V CDR1 and CDR2: SGHRS, YFSETQ. With 1 base clipped from V and 5 bases from J, the junction kept 2 bases outside the gene matches. The CDR3 loop spans 14 amino acids. The CDR3 spells CASSLQLAGETQYF. The CDR3 DNA follows: TGCGCCAGCAGCTTGCAACTAGCGGGGGAGACCCAGTACTTC.

This clonotype has just a few counts. The CDR3 region has the DNA TGCAGTGCTAGGTGGGACAGGAAAGGGGCTTTCTTT. Translation: CSARWDRKGAFF. V gene TRBV20-1 combines with J gene TRBJ1-1; 8 bases fit TRBD1. The germline V gene has CDR1 DFQATT and CDR2 SNEGSKA (reference sequence). Trimming cost V 3 bases and J 11 bases; bases outside gene matches: 8. The CDR3 is 12 residues long.

Only a few counts were recorded for this clonotype. J is TRBJ2-7 and V is TRBV7-9; D gene unclear. V lost 0 bases and J lost 6, with 12 bases in between. CDR1 is SEHNR, CDR2 FQNEAQ, per germline (reference sequence). CDR3 length: 14 amino acids. CDR3 sequence: CASSLAHGRSEQYF. CDR3 nucleotides: TGTGCCAGCAGCTTAGCGCACGGTCGGAGCGAGCAGTACTTC.

This clonotype was recorded at least ten times. The chain employs TRBV20-1 and TRBJ2-1; D unclear. Germline V gives CDR1 DFQATT, CDR2 SNEGSKA (reference sequence). V lost 1 base, J lost 8 bases, and 12 bases lay in between. The CDR3 contains 13 residues. CDR3 region: CSARASSLDEQFF. The CDR3 DNA is TGCAGTGCTAGAGCATCGAGTTTGGATGAGCAGTTCTTC.

The chain uses TRBV7-2 and TRBJ2-5; 12 bases are a match to TRBD1. The CDR3 runs 14 residues. Germline assignment: CDR1 SGHTA and CDR2 FQGNSA. The CDR3 sequence: CATEGQGAGETQYF. CDR3 DNA sequence: TGTGCAACCGAGGGACAGGGGGCTGGGGAGACCCAGTACTTC.

V usage is TRBV6-1 and J usage is TRBJ2-7; 10 nucleotides match TRBD2. This CDR3 contains 14 residues. CDR1 and CDR2 from the germline V gene are MNHNS and SASEGT. Unmatched junction bases numbered 7, after V lost 7 bases and J lost 4 bases. The CDR3 DNA is TGTGCCAGCAACCCTAGCGGGAGTGGGTACGAGCAGTACTTC. It yields the protein CASNPSGSGYEQYF.

This clonotype came up a few times. V and J are TRBV27 and TRBJ2-1; TRBD2 might be the D (6 bases). This CDR3 has 15 amino acids. The V gene lost 6 bases and the J gene lost 3 bases, with 15 bases spanning the gap. Looked up from germline, CDR1 is MNHEY and CDR2 is SMNVEV (reference sequence). CDR3 DNA: TGTGCCAGCAGCTCTAGCGTCGGAGACTACAATGAGCAGTTCTTC. It translates to CASSSSVGDYNEQFF.

The chain uses TRBV10-3 and TRBJ2-1; TRBD1 or TRBD2 may be the D gene (5 bases each). CDR1 is ENHRY, CDR2 SYGVKD, per germline. The CDR3 covers 15 residues. Trimming left V 5 bases short and J 0 bases short, with 11 bases between. CDR3 sequence (DNA): TGTGCCATCAGTTCCGGGACGGTCTCCTACAATGAGCAGTTCTTC. Its translation is CAISSGTVSYNEQFF.

CDR3 sequence: CASRAQRAGVIYEQYF. The CDR3 nucleotides read TGTGCCAGCAGAGCCCAAAGAGCAGGGGTAATCTACGAGCAGTACTTC. The V gene is TRBV6-1, the J gene TRBJ2-7, with D possibly TRBD1 on 6 matching bases. CDR3 length: 16 amino acids. The V gene lost 6 bases and the J gene lost 3 bases, with 21 bases spanning the gap. From germline, CDR1 is MNHNS and CDR2 SASEGT.

The chain is built from TRBV20-1 and TRBJ2-1; D is unresolved. The germline gives CDR1 DFQATT, CDR2 SNEGSKA (reference sequence). The CDR3 is 14 residues long. V was trimmed by 6 bases and J by 3 bases, leaving 15 bases between them. The chain's CDR3 is CSAPGPISYNEQFF. The CDR3 nucleotides are TGCAGTGCCCCCGGGCCTATCAGCTACAATGAGCAGTTCTTC.

V and J are TRBV12-3 or TRBV12-4 and TRBJ1-2, with D unclear. V dropped 10 bases and J dropped 3 bases, with 9 bases sitting between them. The CDR3 contains 11 residues. For the CDR3, the DNA is TGTGCCACAAGTGGCGACTATGGCTACACCTTC. Translation: CATSGDYGYTF.

This chain connects TRBV7-9 to TRBJ2-5; 9 bases map to TRBD2. The V and J ends lost 5 bases and 4 bases, in that order; junction bases with no gene match: 5. Germline V gives CDR1 SEHNR, CDR2 FQNEAQ (reference sequence). The CDR3 sequence is 14 residues long. The CDR3 bases are TGTGCCAGCAGCCCCCGCGGGGGGGGAGAGACCCAGTACTTC. It translates to CASSPRGGGETQYF. Looking up the rest from reference TRBV7-9 and TRBJ2-5 gives the full variable domain: DTGVSQNPRHKITKRGQNVTFRCDPISEHNRLYWYRQTLGQGPEFLTYFQNEAQLEKSRLLSDRFSAERPKGSFSTLEIQRTEQGDSAMYLCASSPRGGGETQYFGPGTRLLVL.

In its sample, this clonotype was seen many times. The chain links TRBV7-9 to TRBJ2-4, with D possibly TRBD2 on 5 matching bases. Looked up from germline, CDR1 is SEHNR and CDR2 is FQNEAQ (reference sequence). The CDR3 covers 13 residues. The V end lost 5 bases, the J end lost 9 bases, and 14 bases lay between the germline ends. CDR3 DNA sequence: TGTGCCAGCAGCCCGAGGACCGGGATCATTCAGTACTTC. Translation: CASSPRTGIIQYF.

The chain links TRBV4-2 to TRBJ2-4; D may be TRBD2 (5 bases). The CDR3 is 16 amino acids. Looked up from germline, CDR1 is LGHNA and CDR2 is YNFKEQ. V lost 3 bases to trimming and J lost 0 bases, with 12 bases between them. The CDR3 spells CASSQERGVAKNIQYF. The CDR3 DNA is TGTGCCAGCAGCCAGGAACGGGGTGTAGCCAAAAACATTCAGTACTTC.

V and J are TRBV6-1 and TRBJ2-1, with a weak D call TRBD2 (5 bases). The ends were cut back, 5 bases at V and 4 bases at J, with 15 bases in the middle. Germline CDR1 reads MNHNS; CDR2 reads SASEGT. The CDR3 runs 15 residues. The CDR3 coding sequence is TGTGCCAGCAGTCCCGCGCCCGGACTTTACAATGAGCAGTTCTTC. Translating gives CASSPAPGLYNEQFF.

This clonotype was detected a few times. The chain links TRBV30 to TRBJ2-7; tentatively, D is TRBD1 or TRBD2 (5 bases each). The CDR3 consists of 13 residues. Between the trimmed V and J ends, which lost 7 bases and 9 bases, there was a span of 22 bases. Per the germline V gene, CDR1 is GTSNPN and CDR2 is SVGIG (reference sequence). The CDR3 DNA reads as TGTGCCTTCCTCGGACTGGCCGGGGCCGCGCAGTACTTC. This codes for CAFLGLAGAAQYF.

This clonotype has a handful of counts. V and J are TRBV20-1 and TRBJ1-2; 7 nucleotides match TRBD1. This CDR3 comprises 12 residues. Trimming removed 4 bases from V and 6 bases from J; junction bases left unmatched: 5. Germline V gene sequence: CDR1 DFQATT, CDR2 SNEGSKA (reference sequence). The CDR3 here is CSAMDRNNGYTF. The CDR3 coding sequence is TGCAGTGCTATGGACAGGAATAATGGCTACACCTTC.

This clonotype showed up just once. The gene calls are TRBV5-1 and TRBJ2-3, with D possibly called TRBD1 or TRBD2 (6 bases each). Germline V lookup: CDR1 SGHRS, CDR2 YFSETQ. The ends were cut back, 1 base at V and 5 bases at J, with 11 bases in the middle. The CDR3 consists of 14 residues. The CDR3 region is CASSLTGAIDTQYF. The CDR3 DNA sequence: TGCGCCAGCAGCTTGACGGGGGCGATAGATACGCAGTATTTT.

This clonotype was picked up many times. The chain links TRBV20-1 to TRBJ2-1; 8 bases are a match to TRBD2. CDR3 length: 14 amino acids. The V segment lost 3 bases and the J segment 8 bases; nucleotides outside the gene matches: 9. The germline gives CDR1 DFQATT, CDR2 SNEGSKA (reference sequence). The CDR3 sequence is CSARGLVEYHEQFF. CDR3 DNA: TGCAGTGCTAGGGGACTAGTCGAGTACCATGAGCAGTTCTTC.

This clonotype came up once. The genes are TRBV5-1 and TRBJ2-7, with TRBD1 matching 9 bases. V lost 2 bases, J lost 2 bases, and 5 bases stayed unmatched. Germline CDR1 is SGHRS and CDR2 is YFSETQ. The CDR3 length is 15 residues. CDR3 nucleotides: TGCGCCAGCAGCTTCGAGACAGGGGGGCCCTACGAGCAGTACTTC. Its translation is CASSFETGGPYEQYF.